This record concerns one T cell receptor beta chain sequence. Each Susac syndrome patient had definite or probable disease by recently defined criteria. This entry is derived from a study of CD8 T cells in Susac syndrome. At the level of the study: Patients with Susac syndrome, at blood draw, were therapy-naive, on corticosteroids, or on intravenous immunoglobulin alone.

The RNA input was roughly 0.5 to 1 ug, and it was reverse transcribed with random hexamers. The immunoSEQ assay covered 54 Vbeta and 13 Jbeta segments for CDR3. MiXCR was run by TCRdb on the immunoSEQ multiplex PCR reads, yielding one entry per CDR3 protein. The table has over 80,000 distinct CDR3 sequences, nearly 95% seen once. The germline CDR1 and CDR2 sequences are SGHVS and FNYEAQ. Trimming pared 8 bases from V and 3 bases from J, leaving 10 bases between. The CDR3 is made up of 13 amino acids. Sequencing was done on a sample of CD8+ T cells from PBMCs. The clonotype originates from a human donor with Susac syndrome. The gene calls are TRBV7-6 and TRBJ2-2; D not certain. CDR3 loop: CASARWDTGELFF. Written as DNA, the CDR3 is TGTGCCAGCGCGCGCTGGGACACCGGGGAGCTGTTTTTT.